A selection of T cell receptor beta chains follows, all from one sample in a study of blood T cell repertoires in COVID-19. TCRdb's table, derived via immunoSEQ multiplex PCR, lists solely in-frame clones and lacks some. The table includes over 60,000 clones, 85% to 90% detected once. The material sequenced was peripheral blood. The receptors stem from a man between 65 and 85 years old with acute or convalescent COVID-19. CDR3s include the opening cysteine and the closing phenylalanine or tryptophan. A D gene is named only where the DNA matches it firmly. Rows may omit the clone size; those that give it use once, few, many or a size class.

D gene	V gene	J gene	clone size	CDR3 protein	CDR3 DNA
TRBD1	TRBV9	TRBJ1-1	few	CASSVGQGGSEAFF	TGTGCCAGCAGCGTGGGACAGGGTGGATCTGAAGCTTTCTTT
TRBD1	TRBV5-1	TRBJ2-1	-	CASSLTGGTGSYNEQFF	TGCGCCAGCAGCTTGACAGGGGGAACGGGCTCCTACAATGAGCAGTTCTTC
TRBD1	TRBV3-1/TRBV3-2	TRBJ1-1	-	CASSHTGQGSTEAFF	TGTGCCAGCAGCCACACGGGACAGGGGAGCACTGAAGCTTTCTTT
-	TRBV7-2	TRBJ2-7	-	CASRAGSAYEQYF	TGTGCCAGCAGGGCGGGGTCGGCCTACGAGCAGTACTTC
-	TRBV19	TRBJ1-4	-	CASSRFTNEKLFF	TGTGCCAGTAGTCGTTTCACTAATGAAAAACTGTTTTTT
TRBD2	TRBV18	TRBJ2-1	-	CASSGGAGDSYNEQFF	TGTGCCAGCTCGGGAGGCGCGGGAGATTCCTACAATGAGCAGTTCTTC
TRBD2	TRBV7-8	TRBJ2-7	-	CASSFPSGGAYEQYF	TGTGCCAGCAGCTTTCCTAGCGGGGGGGCCTACGAGCAGTACTTC
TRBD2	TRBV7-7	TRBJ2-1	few	CASSPGTSGYNEQFF	TGTGCTAGCAGCCCGGGGACTAGCGGTTACAATGAGCAGTTCTTC
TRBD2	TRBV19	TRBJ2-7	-	CASRHNSGGLFYEQYF	TGTGCCAGTAGACACAACTCGGGGGGGCTTTTCTACGAGCAGTACTTC
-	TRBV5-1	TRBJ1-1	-	CASSFNGVVNTEAFF	TGCGCCAGCAGCTTTAACGGGGTAGTTAACACTGAAGCTTTCTTT
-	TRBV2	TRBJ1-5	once	CASSVAGLNQPQHF	TGTGCCAGCAGTGTTGCAGGGCTCAATCAGCCCCAGCATTTT
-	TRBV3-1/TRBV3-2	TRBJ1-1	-	CASSQYRGTEAFF	TGTGCCAGCAGCCAGTACCGGGGGACTGAAGCTTTCTTT
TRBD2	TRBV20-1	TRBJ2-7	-	CSASSGAVGYEQYF	TGCAGTGCTAGTAGCGGGGCGGTAGGGTACGAGCAGTACTTC
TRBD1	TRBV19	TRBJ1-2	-	CASSTGTGGVYGYTF	TGTGCCAGTAGTACCGGGACAGGGGGCGTCTATGGCTACACCTTC
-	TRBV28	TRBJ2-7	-	CASSPTNEQYF	TGTGCCAGCAGTCCGACAAACGAGCAGTACTTC
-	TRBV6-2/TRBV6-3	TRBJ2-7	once	CASSYSPKGFSYEQYF	TGTGCCAGCAGTTACTCCCCGAAGGGGTTCTCCTACGAGCAGTACTTC
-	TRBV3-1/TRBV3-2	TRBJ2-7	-	CASSQALAYYEQYF	TGTGCCAGCAGCCAAGCGTTAGCTTACTACGAGCAGTACTTC
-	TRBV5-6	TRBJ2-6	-	CASSPTVGANVLTF	TGTGCCAGCAGCCCGACAGTTGGGGCCAACGTCCTGACTTTC
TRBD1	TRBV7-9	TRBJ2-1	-	CASSYPGQSTYNEQFF	TGTGCCAGCAGCTACCCGGGACAGTCCACCTACAATGAGCAGTTCTTC
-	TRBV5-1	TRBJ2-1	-	CASSLNGAGAVNEQFF	TGCGCCAGCAGCTTGAATGGGGCGGGGGCCGTGAATGAGCAGTTCTTC
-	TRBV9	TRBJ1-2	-	CASSVDQRILGGYTF	TGTGCCAGCAGCGTAGATCAGCGTATCCTCGGGGGCTACACCTTC
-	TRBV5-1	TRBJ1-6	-	CASSLVAGGLGTYSPLHF	TGCGCCAGCAGCTTGGTGGCCGGCGGACTAGGGACTTACTCACCCCTCCACTTT
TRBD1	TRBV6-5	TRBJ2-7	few	CASSYSNRGPHEQYF	TGTGCCAGCAGTTACTCGAACAGGGGCCCCCACGAGCAGTACTTC
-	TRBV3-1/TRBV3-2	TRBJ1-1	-	CASSHPAGTPNTEAFF	TGTGCCAGCAGCCACCCCGCCGGGACACCGAACACTGAAGCTTTCTTT
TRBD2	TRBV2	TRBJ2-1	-	CASTGTSVRNEQFF	TGTGCCAGCACGGGGACTAGCGTAAGAAATGAGCAGTTCTTC
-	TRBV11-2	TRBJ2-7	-	CASSNSYEQYF	TGTGCCAGCAGCAACTCGTACGAGCAGTACTTC
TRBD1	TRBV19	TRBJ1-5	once	CAAGDRGSLSNQPQHF	TGTGCCGCCGGGGACAGGGGCTCCCTGAGCAATCAGCCCCAGCATTTT
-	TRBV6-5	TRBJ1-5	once	CASSYVGADNQPQHF	TGTGCCAGCAGTTACGTGGGGGCCGACAATCAGCCCCAGCATTTT
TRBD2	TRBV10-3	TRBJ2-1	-	CAISEPTSGRANEQFF	TGTGCCATCAGTGAGCCAACTAGCGGGAGGGCCAATGAGCAGTTCTTC
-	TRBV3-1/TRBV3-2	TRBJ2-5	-	CASSQEKQLGSRETQYF	TGTGCCAGCAGCCAAGAGAAACAACTAGGGAGCAGAGAGACCCAGTACTTC
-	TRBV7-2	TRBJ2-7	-	CASSLQGSLSEQYF	TGTGCCAGCAGCTTACAGGGGAGCCTCTCCGAGCAGTACTTC
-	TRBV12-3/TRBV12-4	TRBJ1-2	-	CASSMGRVYGYTF	TGTGCCAGCAGTATGGGGAGGGTCTATGGCTACACCTTC
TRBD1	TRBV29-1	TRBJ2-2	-	CSVGGRGQGLTNTGELFF	TGCAGCGTTGGAGGGAGAGGACAGGGATTGACGAACACCGGGGAGCTGTTTTTT
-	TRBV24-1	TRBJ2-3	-	CATSDPPEGTQYF	TGTGCCACCAGTGATCCCCCTGAGGGTACGCAGTATTTT
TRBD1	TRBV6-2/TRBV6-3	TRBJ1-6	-	CASSYTGQHSPLHF	TGTGCCAGCAGTTACACGGGACAGCATTCACCCCTCCACTTT
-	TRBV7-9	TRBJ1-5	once	CASSLAENQPQHF	TGTGCCAGCAGCTTAGCAGAGAATCAGCCCCAGCATTTT
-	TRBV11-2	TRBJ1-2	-	CASSLEQIFYGYTF	TGTGCCAGCAGCTTAGAACAGATCTTCTATGGCTACACCTTC
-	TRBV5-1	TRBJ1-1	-	CASSLDVEVGTEAFF	TGCGCCAGCAGCTTGGACGTCGAGGTGGGCACTGAAGCTTTCTTT
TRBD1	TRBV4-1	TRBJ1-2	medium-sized	CASSQETGAYGYTF	TGCGCCAGCAGCCAAGAAACAGGGGCTTATGGCTACACCTTC
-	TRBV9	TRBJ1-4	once	CASSVDVADNEKLFF	TGTGCCAGCAGCGTAGATGTGGCGGATAATGAAAAACTGTTTTTT
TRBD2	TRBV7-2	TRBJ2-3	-	CASSGGVAGQRTDTQYF	TGTGCCAGCAGCGGGGGAGTAGCGGGCCAGCGCACAGATACGCAGTATTTT
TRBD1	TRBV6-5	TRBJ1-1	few	CASSRTGLNTEAFF	TGTGCCAGCAGCCGGACAGGCCTGAACACTGAAGCTTTCTTT
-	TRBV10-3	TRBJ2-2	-	CAISSTGNTGELFF	TGTGCCATCAGCTCGACAGGAAACACCGGGGAGCTGTTTTTT
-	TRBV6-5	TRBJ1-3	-	CASRVPGAAGNTIYF	TGTGCCAGCAGGGTTCCAGGGGCAGCTGGAAACACCATATATTTT
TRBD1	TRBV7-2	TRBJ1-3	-	CASSSRGGNTIYF	TGTGCCAGCAGCTCCAGGGGGGGAAACACCATATATTTT
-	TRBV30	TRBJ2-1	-	CAWIPPSSYNEQFF	TGTGCCTGGATTCCCCCGAGCTCCTACAATGAGCAGTTCTTC
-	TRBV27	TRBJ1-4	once	CASSHPGLRSEKLFF	TGTGCCAGCAGTCACCCCGGCCTTAGGAGTGAAAAACTGTTTTTT